Listed here are 25 T cell receptor beta chains from one sample, sequenced in a study of cytomegalovirus exposure and HLA in healthy donors. It was with 60 Vbeta and 13 Jbeta primers that the PCR ran. Sequencing was performed with immunoSEQ multiplex PCR; in TCRdb, only in-frame clones are kept and a portion is missing. The profile shows 100,000 to 150,000 clones, 65% to 90% of them singletons. The sample taken for sequencing was PBMCs. The receptors were sampled from a girl aged 2-10 years in good health and CMV-seronegative.

The J gene is TRBJ2-3, the V gene TRBV4-1; D may be TRBD2 (6 bases). The CDR3 is 17 amino acids. V dropped 5 bases and J dropped 2 bases, with 20 bases sitting between them. Looked up from germline, CDR1 is MGHRA and CDR2 is YSYEKL. This CDR3 is CASSTNIFSGYTDTQYF. In DNA form, the CDR3 reads TGCGCCAGCAGCACGAACATTTTTAGCGGCTACACAGATACGCAGTATTTT.

This rearrangement joins TRBV4-3 to TRBJ1-4; D unclear. CDR1 and CDR2 from the germline V gene are LGHNA and YSLEER. The CDR3 has 13 amino acids. The V gene lost 0 bases and the J gene lost 17 bases, with 16 bases spanning the gap. The DNA of the CDR3 is TGCGCCAGCAGCCAAGAGATTGGCGGGAAGTTTTTTTTT. Translating gives CASSQEIGGKFFF.

The chain employs TRBV21-1 and TRBJ2-7; the table calls TRBD1, which could not be checked here. TRBV21-1 is recorded as a pseudogene. The CDR3 runs to 14 residues. Here the CDR3 DNA reads TGTGCCAGCAGCTCCCGACAGGGATACTACGAGCAGTACTTC. Its protein is CASSSRQGYYEQYF.

The chain combines TRBV6-1 with TRBJ1-4, with D possibly TRBD1 on 6 matching bases. V shed 0 bases and J shed 7 bases, with 15 bases lying between them. The CDR3 extends over 16 amino acids. Per the germline V gene, CDR1 is MNHNS and CDR2 is SASEGT. The CDR3 bases are TGTGCCAGCAGTGAAGCTGCCAGGGGTGGGGGTGAAAAACTGTTTTTT. This sequence encodes CASSEAARGGGEKLFF.

The chain employs TRBV30 and TRBJ2-5, with 8 positions matching TRBD1. The J call is in doubt because the DNA end fits TRBJ2-7 better. The CDR3 consists of 13 residues. Germline V gene lookup returns CDR1 GTSNPN and CDR2 SVGIG (reference sequence). Written as DNA, the CDR3 is TGTGCCTGGGGCACAGGGGGTGGTTACGAGCAGTACTTC. Translated: CAWGTGGGYEQYF.

This clone was detected only once. The chain employs TRBV9 and TRBJ1-5; maybe TRBD1 (6 bases). This CDR3 has 15 residues. V was trimmed by 3 bases and J by 5 bases, leaving 15 bases between them. The V gene's germline CDR1 is SGDLS and CDR2 YYNGEE. The CDR3 loop is CASSGSGVAYQPQHF. CDR3 nucleotides: TGTGCCAGCAGCGGCTCAGGGGTAGCGTATCAGCCCCAGCATTTT.

This chain joins TRBV28 and TRBJ2-2; D perhaps matches TRBD1 (7 bases). V lost 6 bases and J 5 bases, leaving 16 bases between the germline ends. This CDR3 spans 15 amino acids. CDR1 is MDHEN and CDR2 is SYDVKM in the germline V gene. The CDR3: CASRPGGTETGELFF. The CDR3 coding sequence is TGTGCCAGCAGACCAGGGGGGACGGAGACCGGGGAGCTGTTTTTT.

The chain recombines TRBV7-8 with TRBJ1-2, with D perhaps TRBD1 (5 bases). Trimming shortened V by 5 bases and J by 0 bases, and 25 bases separated the two germline ends. The CDR3 sequence is 19 residues long. Germline CDR1 is SGHVS and CDR2 is FQNEAQ. Here the CDR3 DNA reads TGTGCCAGCAGCCTTCTCCGGGGGGGGTTTGGGGCCGCTAACTATGGCTACACCTTC. It specifies CASSLLRGGFGAANYGYTF.

This chain joins TRBV7-2 and TRBJ1-6, with D perhaps matching TRBD1 (6 bases). Trimming took off 7 bases at V and 6 bases at J, with 16 bases between the two ends. CDR1 SGHTA and CDR2 FQGNSA come from the germline V gene. This CDR3 spans 15 amino acids. The CDR3 spells CASTLGGQFNSPLHF. CDR3 bases: TGTGCCAGCACTCTTGGGGGACAATTTAATTCACCCCTCCACTTT.

The J gene is TRBJ2-2, the V gene TRBV2, with 10 bases identical to TRBD1. In germline, CDR1 is SNHLY, CDR2 FYNNEI. The CDR3 is 15 amino acids. Losses at the gene ends were 8 bases for V and 5 bases for J; bases not matched to a gene: 8. This chain's CDR3 is CASRRRDRGTGELFF. CDR3 nucleotides: TGTGCCAGCCGACGGCGGGACAGGGGAACCGGGGAGCTGTTTTTT. Variable domain in full (rest from reference TRBV2 and TRBJ2-2): EPEVTQTPSHQVTQMGQEVILRCVPISNHLYFYWYRQILGQKVEFLVSFYNNEISEKSEIFDDQFSVERPDGSNFTLKIRSTKLEDSAMYFCASRRRDRGTGELFFGEGSRLTVL.

This clone appeared a single time. The genes are TRBV2 and TRBJ2-1, with 14 bases matching TRBD2. Germline CDR1 reads SNHLY; CDR2 reads FYNNEI. With V trimmed by 11 bases and J by 4 bases, 10 bases remained unmatched. The CDR3 runs 16 residues. CDR3: CASKQTSGGEYNEQFF. The CDR3 coding sequence is TGTGCCTCCAAGCAGACTAGCGGGGGGGAGTACAATGAGCAGTTCTTC.

Note on this clone: A read error may produce the germline difference seen at one junction end. The genes are TRBV18 and TRBJ1-2; D unclear. This CDR3 region has 12 residues. Germline values: CDR1 KGHSH, CDR2 LQKENI. CDR3 region: CASSPDTYVYTF. CDR3 coding DNA: TGTGCCAGCTCACCCGACACTTATGTCTACACCTTC.

This sequence joins TRBV6-4 and TRBJ2-3; TRBD2 matches at 13 bases. The germline V gene has CDR1 MRHNA and CDR2 SNTAGT. Trimming cost V 2 bases and J 2 bases; bases outside gene matches: 13. The CDR3 runs to 20 residues. The CDR3 region is CASSDPLPPGLAGITDTQYF. The CDR3, as DNA: TGTGCCAGCAGTGACCCGTTACCCCCGGGACTAGCGGGAATCACAGATACGCAGTATTTT.

The chain employs TRBV5-6 and TRBJ1-1; 7 bases map to TRBD1. The CDR3 runs to 12 residues. J lost 6 bases, V lost 4 bases, and 3 bases had no gene match. The V gene's germline CDR1 is SGHDT and CDR2 YYEEEE. CDR3 in DNA: TGTGCCAGCAGCGGGGGACAGCCTGAAGCTTTCTTT. Translated: CASSGGQPEAFF.

V usage is TRBV9 and J usage is TRBJ1-2; no reliable D call. V was pared by 4 bases and J by 4 bases, with 11 bases between. The germline V gene encodes CDR1 SGDLS and CDR2 YYNGEE. This CDR3 is 13 amino acids long. This CDR3 is CASSPGLSYGYTF. The CDR3 DNA reads as TGTGCCAGCAGCCCTGGACTGTCCTATGGCTACACCTTC.

V and J are TRBV2 and TRBJ1-3, with D possibly matching TRBD1 (6 bases). CDR1 and CDR2 from the germline V gene are SNHLY and FYNNEI. The CDR3 totals 16 residues. V lost 4 bases and J lost 0, with 13 bases in between. DNA for the CDR3: TGTGCCAGCAGTGTCAGGGGTGGGAGCTCTGGAAACACCATATATTTT. Residues: CASSVRGGSSGNTIYF.

This clone appeared once. The J gene is TRBJ2-1, the V gene TRBV4-3, with 13 bases lining up with TRBD2. Germline V gene data show CDR1 as LGHNA and CDR2 as YSLEER. This CDR3 spans 15 amino acids. V was clipped by 4 bases and J by 9 bases; unmatched bases: 6. CDR3 nucleotides: TGCGCCAGCAGCCCGAGACTAGCGGGGGGTGGTGAGCAGTTCTTC. Translation gives CASSPRLAGGGEQFF.

Of note for this clone: The identical CDR3 is also encoded by other nucleotide sequences in the sample. The J gene is TRBJ2-7, the V gene TRBV10-2; D unclear. Trimming removed 3 bases from V and 4 bases from J, with 4 bases in between. The length of the CDR3 is 11 residues. CDR1 and CDR2 (germline): WSHSY, SAAADI. CDR3 residues: CASSDSYEQYF. CDR3 DNA: TGCGCCAGCAGTGACAGTTACGAGCAGTACTTC.

The V gene is TRBV4-2, the J gene TRBJ2-3; 7 nucleotides match TRBD1. The CDR3 covers 18 residues. The V gene's germline CDR1 is LGHNA and CDR2 YNFKEQ. V lost 2 bases and J lost 1; bases outside the gene matches: 12. The CDR3 here is CASSQPRVRGLGTDTQYF. The CDR3 bases are TGTGCCAGCAGCCAACCTAGAGTGAGGGGGCTAGGCACAGATACGCAGTATTTT.

The J gene is TRBJ2-1, the V gene TRBV9, with D perhaps TRBD1 (6 bases). CDR3 length equals 14 residues. With 3 bases removed from V and 7 bases from J, the gap between germline ends came to 14 bases. Germline V gives CDR1 SGDLS, CDR2 YYNGEE. CDR3 DNA: TGTGCCAGCAGCGGCCAGGACAGTTTAAATGAGCAGTTCTTC. This encodes CASSGQDSLNEQFF. The whole variable domain, filled in from reference TRBV9 and TRBJ2-1, reads DSGVTQTPKHLITATGQRVTLRCSPRSGDLSVYWYQQSLDQGLQFLIQYYNGEERAKGNILERFSAQQFPDLHSELNLSSLELGDSALYFCASSGQDSLNEQFFGPGTRLTVL.

The chain carries TRBV23-1 and TRBJ1-5; TRBD1 agrees at 7 bases. TRBV23-1 is identified as an open reading frame with a role that is uncertain. Trimming took 6 bases from V and 0 from J; bases not matched to a gene: 20. This CDR3 is built from 20 residues. CDR3 nucleotides: TGCGCCAGCAGCCCCTTCAGAACCGGGACAGCTGCCAATAGCAATCAGCCCCAGCATTTT. Encoded protein: CASSPFRTGTAANSNQPQHF.

The genes are TRBV6-5 and TRBJ2-1; 8 bases are a match to TRBD1. V gave up 4 bases and J gave up 12 bases; unmatched junction bases: 8. Germline V gene data show CDR1 as MNHEY and CDR2 as SVGAGI. This CDR3 region has 13 residues. CDR3 region: CASSFTPQGGQFF. CDR3 nucleotide sequence: TGTGCCAGCAGTTTTACTCCACAGGGGGGGCAGTTCTTC.

The rearrangement links TRBV7-8 to TRBJ2-7; 9 positions match TRBD1. V shed 5 bases, J shed 7 bases, and the junction held 6 bases outside the gene matches. This CDR3 contains 13 residues. The germline CDR1 and CDR2 sequences are SGHVS and FQNEAQ. CDR3 loop: CASSLTGGREQYF. CDR3 coding DNA: TGTGCCAGCAGCCTGACAGGGGGACGAGAGCAGTACTTC.

This clone was detected once. The chain couples TRBV15 to TRBJ1-1; perhaps TRBD1 as D (6 bases). V lost 5 bases and J 1 base, leaving 14 bases between the germline ends. Germline-derived CDR1 and CDR2 are LNHNV and YYDKDF (reference sequence). This CDR3 comprises 15 residues. The CDR3 is CATSAHGQTNTEAFF. Here the CDR3 DNA reads TGTGCCACCAGCGCCCATGGACAGACGAACACTGAAGCTTTCTTT.

This chain connects TRBV27 to TRBJ2-7; unclear D gene. The CDR3 sequence is 11 residues long. V lost 5 bases to trimming and J lost 4 bases, with 6 bases between them. Germline loops: CDR1 MNHEY, CDR2 SMNVEV (reference sequence). DNA of the CDR3: TGTGCCAGCAGTAACTTATACGAGCAGTACTTC. As protein: CASSNLYEQYF.